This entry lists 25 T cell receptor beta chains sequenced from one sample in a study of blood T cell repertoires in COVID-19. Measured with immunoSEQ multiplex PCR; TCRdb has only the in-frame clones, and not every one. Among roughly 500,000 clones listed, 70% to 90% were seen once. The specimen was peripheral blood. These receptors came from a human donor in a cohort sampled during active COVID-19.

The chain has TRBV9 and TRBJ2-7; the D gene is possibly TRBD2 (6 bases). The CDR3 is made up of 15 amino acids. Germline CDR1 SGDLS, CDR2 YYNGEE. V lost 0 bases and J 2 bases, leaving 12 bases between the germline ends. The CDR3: CASSVAGRETYEQYF. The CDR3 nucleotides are TGTGCCAGCAGCGTAGCAGGTCGGGAGACCTACGAGCAGTACTTC.

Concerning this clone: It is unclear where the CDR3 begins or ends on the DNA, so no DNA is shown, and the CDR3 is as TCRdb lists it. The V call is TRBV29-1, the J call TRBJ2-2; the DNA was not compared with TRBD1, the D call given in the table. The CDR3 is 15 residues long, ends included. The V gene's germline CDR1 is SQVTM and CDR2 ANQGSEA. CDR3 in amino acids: CSVRARGVNAGELFF.

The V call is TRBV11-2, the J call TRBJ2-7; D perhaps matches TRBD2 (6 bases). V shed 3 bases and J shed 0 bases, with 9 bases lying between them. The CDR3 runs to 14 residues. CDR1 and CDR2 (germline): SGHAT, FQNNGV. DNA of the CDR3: TGTGCCAGCAGCTTGGCCGGGAGCTCCTACGAGCAGTACTTC. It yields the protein CASSLAGSSYEQYF.

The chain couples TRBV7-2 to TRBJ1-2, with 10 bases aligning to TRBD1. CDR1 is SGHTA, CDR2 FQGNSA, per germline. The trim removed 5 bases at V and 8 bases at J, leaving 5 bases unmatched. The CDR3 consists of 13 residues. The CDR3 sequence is CASSRDRGGGYTF. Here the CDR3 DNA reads TGTGCCAGCAGCCGGGACAGGGGAGGCGGCTACACCTTC.

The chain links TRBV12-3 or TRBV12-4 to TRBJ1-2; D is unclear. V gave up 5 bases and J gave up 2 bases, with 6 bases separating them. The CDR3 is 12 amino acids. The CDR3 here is CASSLVNYGYTF. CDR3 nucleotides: TGTGCCAGCAGTCTTGTCAACTATGGCTACACCTTC.

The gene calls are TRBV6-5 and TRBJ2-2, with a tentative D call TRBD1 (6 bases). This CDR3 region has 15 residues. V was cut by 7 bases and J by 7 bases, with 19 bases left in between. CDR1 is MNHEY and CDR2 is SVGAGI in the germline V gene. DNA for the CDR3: TGTGCCAGCACCCCTCTACAGGGAGTAAACGGGGAGCTGTTTTTT. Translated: CASTPLQGVNGELFF.

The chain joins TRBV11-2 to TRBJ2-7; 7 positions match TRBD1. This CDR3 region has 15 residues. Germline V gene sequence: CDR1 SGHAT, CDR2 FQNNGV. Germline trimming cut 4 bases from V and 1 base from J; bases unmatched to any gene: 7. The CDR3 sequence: CASSSPGQISYEQYF. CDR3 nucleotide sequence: TGTGCCAGCAGCTCTCCGGGACAGATATCCTACGAGCAGTACTTC.

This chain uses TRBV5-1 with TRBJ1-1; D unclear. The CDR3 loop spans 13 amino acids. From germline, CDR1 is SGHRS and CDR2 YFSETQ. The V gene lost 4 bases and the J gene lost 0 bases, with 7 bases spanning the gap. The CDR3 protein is CASSPRMNTEAFF. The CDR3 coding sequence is TGCGCCAGCAGCCCCAGGATGAACACTGAAGCTTTCTTT.

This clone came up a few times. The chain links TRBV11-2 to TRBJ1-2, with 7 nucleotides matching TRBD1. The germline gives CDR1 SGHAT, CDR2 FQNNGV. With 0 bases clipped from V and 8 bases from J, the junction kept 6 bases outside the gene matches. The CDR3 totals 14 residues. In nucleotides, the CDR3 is TGTGCCAGCAGCTTAGATACAGGGGCCCGGGGCTACACCTTC. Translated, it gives CASSLDTGARGYTF.

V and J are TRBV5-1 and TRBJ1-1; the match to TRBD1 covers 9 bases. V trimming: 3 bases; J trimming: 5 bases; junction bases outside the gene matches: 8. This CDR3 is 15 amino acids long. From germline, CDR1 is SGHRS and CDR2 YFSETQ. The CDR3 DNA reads TGCGCCAGCAGCTCAACAGGGGGCCTTACTACTGAAGCTTTCTTT. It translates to CASSSTGGLTTEAFF.

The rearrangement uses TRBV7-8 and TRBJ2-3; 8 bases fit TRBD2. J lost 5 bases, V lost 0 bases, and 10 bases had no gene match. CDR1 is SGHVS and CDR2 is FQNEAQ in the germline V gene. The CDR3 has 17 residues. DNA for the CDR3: TGTGCCAGCAGCTTAGCAAGAGCGGGAGTGAGGGAAGATACGCAGTATTTT. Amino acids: CASSLARAGVREDTQYF. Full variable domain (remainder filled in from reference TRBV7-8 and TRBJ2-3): GAGVSQSPRYKVAKRGQDVALRCDPISGHVSLFWYQQALGQGPEFLTYFQNEAQLDKSGLPSDRFFAERPEGSVSTLKIQRTQQEDSAVYLCASSLARAGVREDTQYFGPGTRLTVL.

CDR3 in amino acids: CASSLVDISAEQYF. The CDR3 nucleotides are TGCGCCAGCAGCTTGGTTGACATATCGGCCGAGCAGTACTTC. V and J are TRBV5-1 and TRBJ2-7; D not resolved. The CDR3 is 14 residues long. The germline CDR1 and CDR2 sequences are SGHRS and YFSETQ. Trimming took 0 bases from V and 6 from J, leaving 13 bases between them.

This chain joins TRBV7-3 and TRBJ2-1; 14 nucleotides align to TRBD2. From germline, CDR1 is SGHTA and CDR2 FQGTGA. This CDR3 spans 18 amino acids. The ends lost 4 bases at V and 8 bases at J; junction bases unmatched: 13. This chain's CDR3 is CASSSFLSTSGRADEQFF. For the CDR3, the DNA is TGTGCCAGCAGCTCCTTCCTATCGACTAGCGGGAGGGCCGATGAGCAGTTCTTC.

CDR3 loop: CASSTRQADTEAFF. The CDR3 DNA reads TGTGCCAGCAGTACCCGACAGGCGGACACTGAAGCTTTCTTT. V usage is TRBV2 and J usage is TRBJ1-1; a weak D match, TRBD1 (6 bases). Germline assignment: CDR1 SNHLY and CDR2 FYNNEI. The CDR3 is 14 amino acids. The V gene lost 5 bases and the J gene lost 3 bases, with 13 bases spanning the gap.

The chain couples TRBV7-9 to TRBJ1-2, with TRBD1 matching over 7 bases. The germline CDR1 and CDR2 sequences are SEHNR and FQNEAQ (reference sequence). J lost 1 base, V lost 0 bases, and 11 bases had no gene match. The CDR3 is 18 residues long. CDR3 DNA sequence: TGTGCCAGCAGCTTAGCCAACAGGGGTCCCCCTTTTAACTATGGCTACACCTTC. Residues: CASSLANRGPPFNYGYTF.

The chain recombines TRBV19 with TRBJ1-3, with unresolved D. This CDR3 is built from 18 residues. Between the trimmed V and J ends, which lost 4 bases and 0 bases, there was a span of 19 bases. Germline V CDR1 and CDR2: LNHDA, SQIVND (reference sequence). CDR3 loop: CASSTLRFVVDSGNTIYF. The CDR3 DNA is TGTGCCAGTAGTACCCTTCGATTCGTCGTAGACTCTGGAAACACCATATATTTT. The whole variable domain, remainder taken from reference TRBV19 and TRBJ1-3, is DGGITQSPKYLFRKEGQNVTLSCEQNLNHDAMYWYRQDPGQGLRLIYYSQIVNDFQKGDIAEGYSVSREKKESFPLTVTSAQKNPTAFYLCASSTLRFVVDSGNTIYFGEGSWLTVV.

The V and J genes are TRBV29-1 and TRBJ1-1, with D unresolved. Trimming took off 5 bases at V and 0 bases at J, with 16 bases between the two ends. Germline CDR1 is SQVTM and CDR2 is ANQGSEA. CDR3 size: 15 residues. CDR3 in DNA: TGCAGCGTTCGTTCCAGAGGGTGGGTGAACACTGAAGCTTTCTTT. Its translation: CSVRSRGWVNTEAFF.

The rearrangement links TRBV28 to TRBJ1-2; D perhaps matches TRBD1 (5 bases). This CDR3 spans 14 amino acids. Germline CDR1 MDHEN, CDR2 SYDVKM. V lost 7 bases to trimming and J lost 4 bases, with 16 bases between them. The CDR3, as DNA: TGTGCCAGCAAGCAGGCACTCGGGGGCTATGGCTACACCTTC. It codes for CASKQALGGYGYTF.

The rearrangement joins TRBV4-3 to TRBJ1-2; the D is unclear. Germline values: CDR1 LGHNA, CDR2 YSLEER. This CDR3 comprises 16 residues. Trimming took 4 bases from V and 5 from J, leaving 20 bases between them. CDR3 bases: TGCGCCAGCAGCCCCATGACGGAGGGAATAGATTATGGCTACACCTTC. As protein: CASSPMTEGIDYGYTF.

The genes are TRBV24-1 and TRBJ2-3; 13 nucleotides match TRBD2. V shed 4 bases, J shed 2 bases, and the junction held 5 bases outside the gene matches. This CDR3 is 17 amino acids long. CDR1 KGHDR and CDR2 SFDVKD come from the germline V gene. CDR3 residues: CATSDPGLAGHTDTQYF. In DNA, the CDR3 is TGTGCCACCAGTGACCCGGGACTAGCGGGACACACAGATACGCAGTATTTT.

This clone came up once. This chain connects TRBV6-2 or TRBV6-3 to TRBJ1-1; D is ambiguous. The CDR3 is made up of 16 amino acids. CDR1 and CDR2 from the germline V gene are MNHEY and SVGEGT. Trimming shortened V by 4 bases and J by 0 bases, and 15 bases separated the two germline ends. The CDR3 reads CASSWQNPVMNTEAFF. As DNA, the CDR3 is TGTGCCAGCAGTTGGCAAAACCCAGTAATGAACACTGAAGCTTTCTTT.

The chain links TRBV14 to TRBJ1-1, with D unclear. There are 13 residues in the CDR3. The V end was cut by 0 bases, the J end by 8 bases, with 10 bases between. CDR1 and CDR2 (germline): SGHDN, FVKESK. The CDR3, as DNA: TGTGCCAGCAGCCAAGATCACGGGGTGGAAGCTTTCTTT. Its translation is CASSQDHGVEAFF.

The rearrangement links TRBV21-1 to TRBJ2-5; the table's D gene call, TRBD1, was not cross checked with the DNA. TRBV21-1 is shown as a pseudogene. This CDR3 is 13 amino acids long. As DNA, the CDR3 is TGTGCCAGCAGCAAAGCGGGCAGAAAGACCCAGTACTTC. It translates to CASSKAGRKTQYF.

CDR3 region: CASSLGRGGRDFNEQFF. In DNA, the CDR3 is TGTGCCAGCAGCTTAGGTCGGGGCGGGAGGGATTTCAATGAGCAGTTCTTC. V is TRBV11-3 and J is TRBJ2-1; 9 bases match TRBD2. The CDR3 consists of 17 residues. Germline CDR1 is SGHNT and CDR2 is YENEEA. Trimming removed 1 base from V and 6 bases from J; junction bases left unmatched: 10.

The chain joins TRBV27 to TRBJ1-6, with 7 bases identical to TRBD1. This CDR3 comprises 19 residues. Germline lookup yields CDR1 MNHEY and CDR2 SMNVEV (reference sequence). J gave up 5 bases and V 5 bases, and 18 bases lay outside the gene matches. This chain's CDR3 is CASSLTLLPRGRNNSPLHF. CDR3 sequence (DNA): TGTGCCAGCAGTCTTACCCTCCTTCCGAGGGGGCGGAATAATTCACCCCTCCACTTT.